This TCR beta chain was sequenced during a study of molecular identifiers for immune sequencing clone quantification. At the level of the study: Four of five RNA aliquots from around 20,000 or 100,000 naive CD8 T cells were sequenced. Whole-study findings and limits: Among effectors, clones above 20 RNA copies held over 98% of molecules; among naive cells, under 1%.

This clonotype was detected many times. Its target is unknown. TCRdb ran MiXCR on the PCR reads and lists one entry per CDR3 protein. Counted here are over 550,000 distinct CDR3 sequences, around 25% occurring once; the ten biggest clones make up 0.6% to 0.9%. Naive CD8 T cells were picked out by sorting for CD8+CD4-CCR7+CD45RA+. The V gene lost 0 bases and the J gene lost 0 bases, with 4 bases spanning the gap. There are 13 residues in the CDR3. Looked up from germline, CDR1 is DFQATT and CDR2 is SNEGSKA (reference sequence). The sample taken for sequencing was naive CD8+ T cells from blood, with Jurkat cell RNA spiked in. As to subset: FACS-sorted CD8+CD4-CCR7+CD45RA+ naive T cells. The origin of this receptor is a human donor in good health. Some libraries in this study had Jurkat cell RNA spiked in. This sequence joins TRBV20-1 and TRBJ2-3; D gene ambiguous. This chain's CDR3 is CSAREPSTDTQYF. As DNA, the CDR3 is TGCAGTGCTAGAGAACCCAGCACAGATACGCAGTATTTT.